These 8 T cell receptor beta chains share one sample of origin, sequenced in a study of T cell changes during pregnancy in multiple sclerosis. Clones were read by immunoSEQ multiplex PCR, and TCRdb kept only the in-frame ones, dropping some. Found here are about 100,000 clones, around 92% of them singletons; the top ten hold 1.5% to 2.5%. The sequences come from peripheral blood, collected after pregnancy. The receptors stem from a female donor with multiple sclerosis, enrolled in a pregnancy study.

The V and J genes are TRBV6-5 and TRBJ1-1, with D perhaps matching TRBD1 (6 bases). CDR1 and CDR2 (germline): MNHEY, SVGAGI. The V end lost 5 bases, the J end lost 9 bases, and 16 bases lay between the germline ends. The CDR3 contains 13 residues. CDR3 nucleotide sequence: TGTGCCAGCAGTGGCCAACCCCAGGGGAAAGCTTTCTTT. Protein product: CASSGQPQGKAFF.

The table lists this clone with a count of one. The chain combines TRBV7-3 with TRBJ2-7; the D gene is possibly TRBD1 (5 bases). This CDR3 comprises 15 residues. The germline gives CDR1 SGHTA, CDR2 FQGTGA. The germline V and J ends were trimmed by 5 bases and 1 base, with 15 bases remaining between them. CDR3 DNA: TGTGCCAGCAGCCCACATGAGCAGGGATCCTACGAGCAGTACTTC. Translating it yields CASSPHEQGSYEQYF.

The gene calls are TRBV30 and TRBJ2-7; tentative D call: TRBD2 (5 bases). Germline CDR1 and CDR2: GTSNPN and SVGIG (reference sequence). The V gene lost 4 bases and the J gene lost 0 bases, with 19 bases spanning the gap. This CDR3 has 16 amino acids. CDR3 loop: CAWIKGTLGLSYEQYF. CDR3 DNA sequence: TGTGCCTGGATAAAGGGAACTTTAGGACTCTCCTACGAGCAGTACTTC. The full variable domain, rest sourced from reference TRBV30 and TRBJ2-7, is SQTIHQWPATLVQPVGSPLSLECTVEGTSNPNLYWYRQAAGRGLQLLFYSVGIGQISSEVPQNLSASRPQDRQFILSSKKLLLSDSGFYLCAWIKGTLGLSYEQYFGPGTRLTVT.

CDR3 sequence: CASSVGQKLYEQYF. As DNA, the CDR3 is TGTGCCAGCAGCGTGGGACAGAAGCTCTACGAGCAGTACTTC. V usage is TRBV27 and J usage is TRBJ2-7, with 7 positions matching TRBD1. Trimming removed 6 bases from V and 3 bases from J; junction bases left unmatched: 8. Germline V CDR1 and CDR2: MNHEY, SMNVEV (reference sequence). CDR3 length: 14 amino acids.

V and J are TRBV28 and TRBJ1-3; TRBD1 matches at 9 bases. The CDR3 consists of 17 residues. In germline, CDR1 is MDHEN, CDR2 SYDVKM. The V gene end was trimmed by 2 bases and the J gene end by 1 base; junction bases not matched to a gene: 6. The CDR3 DNA sequence: TGTGCCAGCAGTTTAACATCGACAGGGGGATCTGGAAACACCATATATTTT. It encodes CASSLTSTGGSGNTIYF.

Here the CDR3 reads CASSGGINTGELFF. The CDR3 DNA is TGTGCCAGCAGTGGCGGGATAAACACCGGGGAGCTGTTTTTT. The V and J genes are TRBV5-6 and TRBJ2-2; maybe TRBD2 (6 bases). The V gene's germline CDR1 is SGHDT and CDR2 YYEEEE. The V and J ends lost 5 bases and 2 bases respectively, with 10 bases between them. The CDR3 runs to 14 residues.

V usage is TRBV15 and J usage is TRBJ1-4; D is possibly TRBD1 (5 bases). The CDR3 loop spans 12 amino acids. CDR1 is LNHNV, CDR2 YYDKDF, per germline (reference sequence). Trimming shortened V by 9 bases and J by 8 bases, and 13 bases separated the two germline ends. CDR3 nucleotides: TGTGCCACGGCCAACAGGCCGGAAAAACTGTTTTTT. Residues: CATANRPEKLFF.

V and J are TRBV10-3 and TRBJ2-2, with a tentative D call TRBD2 (6 bases). This CDR3 is built from 15 residues. V was trimmed by 7 bases and J by 0 bases, leaving 12 bases between them. The germline gives CDR1 ENHRY, CDR2 SYGVKD. The CDR3 loop is CAINPGLPNTGELFF. The CDR3 nucleotides are TGTGCCATCAATCCGGGACTCCCGAACACCGGGGAGCTGTTTTTT.